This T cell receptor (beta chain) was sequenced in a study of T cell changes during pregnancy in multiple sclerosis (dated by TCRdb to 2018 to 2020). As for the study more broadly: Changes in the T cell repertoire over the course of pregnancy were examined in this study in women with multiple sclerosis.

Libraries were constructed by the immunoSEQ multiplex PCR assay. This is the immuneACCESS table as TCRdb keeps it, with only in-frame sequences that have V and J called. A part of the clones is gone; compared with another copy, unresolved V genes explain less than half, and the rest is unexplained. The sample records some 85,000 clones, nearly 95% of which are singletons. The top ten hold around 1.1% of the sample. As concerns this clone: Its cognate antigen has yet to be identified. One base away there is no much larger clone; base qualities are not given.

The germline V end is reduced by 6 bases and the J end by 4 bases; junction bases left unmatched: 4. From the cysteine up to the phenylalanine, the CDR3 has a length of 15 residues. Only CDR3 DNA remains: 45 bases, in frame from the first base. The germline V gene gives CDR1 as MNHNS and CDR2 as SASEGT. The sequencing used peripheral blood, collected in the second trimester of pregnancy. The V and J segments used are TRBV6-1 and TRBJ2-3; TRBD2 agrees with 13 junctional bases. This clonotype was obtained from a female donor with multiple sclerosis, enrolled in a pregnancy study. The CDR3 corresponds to CASSRTSGSADTQYF. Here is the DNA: TGTGCCAGCAGCAGGACTAGCGGGAGCGCAGATACGCAGTATTTT.